The 19 T cell receptor beta chains given below trace back to one sample, sequenced in a study of regulatory T cells. Findings and limits, study-wide: In CD3G-deficient patients, conventional CD4+ T cells were enriched for hydrophobic CDR3 residues at positions 6 and 7.

Primers: 52 TRBV forward and 13 TRBJ reverse. Profiled with immunoSEQ multiplex PCR; TCRdb holds only in-frame clones, not every one. The repertoire consists of 25,000 or so clones, with roughly 88% occurring once and the leading ten covering under 1.5%. Antigens of these TCRs are unknown. Input material: conventional CD4+ T cells sorted from blood. These receptors were obtained from a child aged 5-17 years with CD3G deficiency.

The V call is TRBV6-1, the J call TRBJ2-7; 8 bases are shared with TRBD1. Germline values: CDR1 MNHNS, CDR2 SASEGT. The CDR3 totals 13 residues. With V trimmed by 7 bases and J by 3 bases, 5 bases remained unmatched. CDR3 in DNA: TGTGCCAGCAAAGGACAGGGTCACTACGAGCAGTACTTC. Protein product: CASKGQGHYEQYF.

V gene TRBV5-1 combines with J gene TRBJ2-1, with 14 bases that match TRBD2. This CDR3 is built from 20 residues. Unmatched junction bases numbered 13, after V lost 4 bases and J lost 1 base. CDR1 is SGHRS, CDR2 YFSETQ, per germline. The CDR3 loop reads CASSLAPGTSGSPSYNEQFF. CDR3 sequence (DNA): TGCGCCAGCAGCCTTGCCCCGGGGACTAGCGGGAGTCCGTCCTACAATGAGCAGTTCTTC.

J is TRBJ1-3 and V is TRBV6-1; D not certain. Germline CDR1 and CDR2: MNHNS and SASEGT. The CDR3 is 12 residues long. Trimming stripped 7 bases from V and 4 bases from J, with 8 bases between. This CDR3 is CASKTAGNTIYF. CDR3 coding DNA: TGTGCCAGCAAGACGGCCGGAAACACCATATATTTT.

The CDR3 nucleotides are TGTGCCAGCAGCTTAGGAAGTGGATTAGCCAAAAACATTCAGTACTTC. This encodes CASSLGSGLAKNIQYF. This rearrangement joins TRBV7-9 to TRBJ2-4, with no clear D. V shed 1 base and J shed 0 bases, with 10 bases lying between them. CDR1 SEHNR and CDR2 FQNEAQ come from the germline V gene (reference sequence). This CDR3 has 16 residues.

The rearrangement joins TRBV19 to TRBJ2-1, with D perhaps TRBD1 (5 bases). The CDR3 has 15 residues. Germline V gene sequence: CDR1 LNHDA, CDR2 SQIVND (reference sequence). The V and J ends lost 8 bases and 1 base respectively, with 15 bases between them. The CDR3 nucleotides read TGTGCCAGTGGTCCCGGACACTATTCCTACAATGAGCAGTTCTTC. It encodes CASGPGHYSYNEQFF.

The chain joins TRBV28 to TRBJ2-2, with TRBD1 identical over 7 bases. Germline V CDR1 and CDR2: MDHEN, SYDVKM. This CDR3 has 15 residues. V was clipped by 6 bases and J by 6 bases; unmatched bases: 10. CDR3: CASRRPTGSAGELFF. CDR3 in DNA: TGTGCCAGCAGGCGACCGACAGGGTCGGCCGGGGAGCTGTTTTTT.

The V gene is TRBV11-2, the J gene TRBJ2-3, with D tentatively TRBD1 (6 bases). The V gene's germline CDR1 is SGHAT and CDR2 FQNNGV. This CDR3 region has 15 residues. V gave up 4 bases and J gave up 4 bases, with 15 bases separating them. The CDR3 DNA follows: TGTGCCAGCAGCTCAACAGGGCTCCCTCCAGATACGCAGTATTTT. Translating it yields CASSSTGLPPDTQYF.

The chain couples TRBV7-9 to TRBJ2-1; D could derive from TRBD1 or TRBD2 (6 bases each). Trimming shortened V by 1 base and J by 9 bases, and 13 bases separated the two germline ends. The germline CDR1 and CDR2 sequences are SEHNR and FQNEAQ (reference sequence). The CDR3 is 14 amino acids. CDR3 protein: CASSLGARGGEQFF. The CDR3 DNA is TGTGCCAGCAGCTTAGGGGCCAGGGGAGGTGAGCAGTTCTTC.

V usage is TRBV5-1 and J usage is TRBJ2-2, with D possibly being TRBD2 (6 bases). Germline loops: CDR1 SGHRS, CDR2 YFSETQ. Trimming took off 4 bases at V and 6 bases at J, with 10 bases between the two ends. There are 13 residues in the CDR3. This chain's CDR3 is CASSETSPGELFF. The CDR3 DNA is TGCGCCAGCAGCGAAACTAGCCCCGGGGAGCTGTTTTTT.

The chain uses TRBV28 and TRBJ2-1; 10 bases fit TRBD2. Germline assignment: CDR1 MDHEN and CDR2 SYDVKM. The CDR3 is made up of 15 amino acids. V shed 3 bases, J shed 7 bases, and the junction held 6 bases outside the gene matches. This CDR3 reads CASSFWSSGSNEQFF. The CDR3 DNA follows: TGTGCCAGCAGTTTCTGGTCTAGCGGGAGTAATGAGCAGTTCTTC.

This clone was seen once. The rearrangement joins TRBV5-1 to TRBJ1-2; D ambiguous. The V end lost 5 bases, the J end lost 8 bases, and 16 bases lay between the germline ends. CDR1 and CDR2 from the germline V gene are SGHRS and YFSETQ. The CDR3 has 13 amino acids. Here the CDR3 reads CASRATTILGYTF. The CDR3 coding sequence is TGCGCCAGCAGGGCCACAACGATTTTGGGCTACACCTTC.

J is TRBJ2-1 and V is TRBV28; 11 nucleotides match TRBD2. Germline CDR1 reads MDHEN; CDR2 reads SYDVKM. V trimming: 6 bases; J trimming: 5 bases; junction bases outside the gene matches: 6. The CDR3 length is 15 residues. CDR3 DNA sequence: TGTGCCAGCAGCAGGCCGGGACTAGCGGACAATGAGCAGTTCTTC. It is translated as CASSRPGLADNEQFF.

The gene calls are TRBV21-1 and TRBJ1-3; the table's D call of TRBD1 was not tested on the DNA. TRBV21-1 is a pseudogene. The CDR3 spans 17 residues. The chain's CDR3 is CATVDRGLSMRGNTIYF. The DNA for the CDR3 is TGTGCCACCGTCGACAGGGGTCTTAGTATGCGAGGAAACACCATATATTTT.

For the CDR3, the DNA is TGTGCCAGCAGTGCTTACCAGGGTCGGACGGAGACCCAGTACTTC. Its translation: CASSAYQGRTETQYF. The chain employs TRBV28 and TRBJ2-5; maybe TRBD1 (5 bases). V dropped 5 bases and J dropped 5 bases, with 18 bases sitting between them. CDR3 length: 15 amino acids. Germline values: CDR1 MDHEN, CDR2 SYDVKM.

The chain joins TRBV7-8 to TRBJ2-7, with D hard to call. Trimming removed 0 bases at V and 5 bases at J, with 5 bases between. The CDR3 sequence is 12 residues long. In germline, CDR1 is SGHVS, CDR2 FQNEAQ. The CDR3 here is CASSLAMDEQYF. DNA for the CDR3: TGTGCCAGCAGCTTAGCCATGGACGAGCAGTACTTC.

In its sample, this clone was seen once. This chain joins TRBV28 and TRBJ1-5; 7 bases line up with TRBD1. CDR1 is MDHEN, CDR2 SYDVKM, per germline. The length of the CDR3 is 14 residues. V gave up 3 bases and J gave up 7 bases; unmatched junction bases: 6. CDR3 residues: CASSLTGMGQPQHF. Written as DNA, the CDR3 is TGTGCCAGCAGTTTGACAGGGATGGGCCAGCCCCAGCATTTT.

The chain employs TRBV5-1 and TRBJ2-7; D might be TRBD2 (6 bases). The CDR3 sequence is 16 residues long. The ends were cut back, 7 bases at V and 6 bases at J, with 26 bases in the middle. Germline V lookup: CDR1 SGHRS, CDR2 YFSETQ. The CDR3 region has the DNA TGCGCCAGCCGCCTAAGGGCCGGGGACTCGGTCAGCGAGCAGTACTTC. This translates into CASRLRAGDSVSEQYF.

The V call is TRBV6-6, the J call TRBJ1-1; possibly TRBD1 for D (5 bases). The CDR3 length is 16 residues. V was shortened by 0 bases and J by 2 bases, with 13 bases between the two germline ends. Germline lookup yields CDR1 MNHNY and CDR2 SVGAGI (reference sequence). CDR3 DNA: TGTGCCAGCAGTTACTCGCGCGGGGGACTCAACACTGAAGCTTTCTTT. It is translated as CASSYSRGGLNTEAFF.

The CDR3 loop is CASSGGRDGAKNIQYF. The CDR3 nucleotides are TGTGCCAGCAGTGGGGGGAGGGATGGGGCCAAAAACATTCAGTACTTC. The chain combines TRBV6-1 with TRBJ2-4; the match to TRBD2 covers 7 bases. V lost 4 bases and J lost 1; bases outside the gene matches: 7. CDR1 and CDR2 from the germline V gene are MNHNS and SASEGT. This CDR3 is 16 amino acids long.